The 29 T cell receptor beta chains in this list originate from one sample, sequenced in a study of blood T cell repertoires in COVID-19. Only in-frame clones appear in the TCRdb table, and some are missing; sequencing was by immunoSEQ multiplex PCR. Of approximately 79,000 clones listed, approximately 90% are singletons. Sequenced: peripheral blood. These TCRs come from a man in his 60s with acute or convalescent COVID-19.

This clone was observed once. CDR3 sequence reads: CASSLGTGFGNSPLHF. The CDR3 nucleotides are TGCGCCAGCAGCTTGGGAACAGGATTCGGTAATTCACCCCTCCACTTT. The chain recombines TRBV5-1 with TRBJ1-6; D is possibly TRBD1 (5 bases). Looked up from germline, CDR1 is SGHRS and CDR2 is YFSETQ. This CDR3 region has 16 residues. Trimming removed 0 bases from V and 6 bases from J, with 13 bases in between.

The chain couples TRBV6-5 to TRBJ1-3, with D possibly matching TRBD1 (6 bases). The CDR3 consists of 15 residues. V lost 5 bases and J 2 bases, leaving 13 bases between the germline ends. Germline values: CDR1 MNHEY, CDR2 SVGAGI. CDR3 sequence: CASSLQGLAGNTIYF. As DNA, the CDR3 is TGTGCCAGCAGTCTTCAGGGGCTCGCTGGAAACACCATATATTTT.

The chain employs TRBV7-3 and TRBJ2-1; a weak D match, TRBD1 (6 bases). There are 14 residues in the CDR3. The V gene lost 5 bases and the J gene lost 0 bases, with 8 bases spanning the gap. CDR1 and CDR2 (germline): SGHTA, FQGTGA. DNA for the CDR3: TGTGCCAGCAGCGCGGACAGCTCCTACAATGAGCAGTTCTTC. It translates to CASSADSSYNEQFF.

The gene calls are TRBV10-3 and TRBJ1-2, with a tentative D call TRBD1 (5 bases). This CDR3 is built from 13 residues. V was pared by 6 bases and J by 0 bases, with 8 bases between. Per the germline V gene, CDR1 is ENHRY and CDR2 is SYGVKD. The DNA for the CDR3 is TGTGCCATCAGCAGGGACTCTAACTATGGCTACACCTTC. Residues: CAISRDSNYGYTF.

This sequence joins TRBV9 and TRBJ1-1; TRBD1 is a possible D gene (5 bases). This CDR3 region has 13 residues. The V end was cut by 3 bases, the J end by 2 bases, with 8 bases between. Germline CDR1 is SGDLS and CDR2 is YYNGEE. CDR3 DNA: TGTGCCAGCAGCGCACAGGTTAACACTGAAGCTTTCTTT. This gives the protein CASSAQVNTEAFF.

The chain employs TRBV5-6 and TRBJ2-1; the D is unclear. The CDR3 contains 11 residues. From germline, CDR1 is SGHDT and CDR2 YYEEEE. Deletions cut 4 bases from V and 9 bases from J, with 8 bases between. In nucleotides, the CDR3 is TGTGCCAGCAGCGTCGCAGTTGAGCAGTTCTTC. This codes for CASSVAVEQFF.

V and J are TRBV9 and TRBJ1-4; 9 bases map to TRBD1. The germline V gene encodes CDR1 SGDLS and CDR2 YYNGEE. This CDR3 is 14 amino acids long. Trimming took 4 bases from V and 8 from J; bases not matched to a gene: 6. The CDR3 spells CASSSRTGAEKLFF. Here the CDR3 DNA reads TGTGCCAGCAGCTCACGGACAGGGGCCGAAAAACTGTTTTTT.

The chain combines TRBV30 with TRBJ1-5; 8 positions agree with TRBD1. Germline loops: CDR1 GTSNPN, CDR2 SVGIG (reference sequence). The CDR3 is made up of 14 amino acids. The V and J ends lost 3 bases and 6 bases, in that order; junction bases with no gene match: 7. CDR3 residues: CAWSAGQGSQPQHF. The CDR3 DNA sequence: TGTGCCTGGAGCGCCGGACAGGGCAGTCAGCCCCAGCATTTT.

The chain joins TRBV11-2 to TRBJ2-7, with 10 bases identical to TRBD2. The CDR3 length is 15 residues. CDR1 SGHAT and CDR2 FQNNGV come from the germline V gene. V shed 2 bases and J 2 bases; nucleotides not matched to a gene: 3. CDR3 amino acids: CASSLYGLAAYEQYF. CDR3 coding DNA: TGTGCCAGCAGCTTATACGGACTAGCGGCCTACGAGCAGTACTTC.

The rearrangement uses TRBV11-2 and TRBJ2-1, with a weak D call TRBD2 (7 bases). Trimming took off 6 bases at V and 8 bases at J, with 23 bases between the two ends. This CDR3 spans 16 amino acids. Per the germline V gene, CDR1 is SGHAT and CDR2 is FQNNGV. In nucleotides, the CDR3 is TGTGCCAGCAGGCGATGGGGGGGCGCATTCGTCGATGAGCAGTTCTTC. It is translated as CASRRWGGAFVDEQFF. The full variable domain, in which reference TRBV11-2 and TRBJ2-1 provide the parts outside the CDR3, is EAGVAQSPRYKIIEKRQSVAFWCNPISGHATLYWYQQILGQGPKLLIQFQNNGVVDDSQLPKDRFSAERLKGVDSTLKIQPAKLEDSAVYLCASRRWGGAFVDEQFFGPGTRLTVL.

The sample holds one count of this clone. The chain has TRBV6-5 and TRBJ1-2; TRBD1 matches at 9 bases. Per the germline V gene, CDR1 is MNHEY and CDR2 is SVGAGI. J was trimmed by 2 bases and V by 7 bases; bases with no gene match: 5. CDR3 length: 14 residues. The CDR3 reads CASKRDRDNYGYTF. CDR3 DNA sequence: TGTGCCAGCAAAAGGGACAGGGACAACTATGGCTACACCTTC.

The chain has TRBV6-6 and TRBJ1-1; D possibly corresponds to TRBD1 (5 bases). Trimming left V 1 base short and J 0 bases short, with 9 bases between. This CDR3 has 15 residues. Germline V gene sequence: CDR1 MNHNY, CDR2 SVGAGI (reference sequence). DNA for the CDR3: TGTGCCAGCAGTTACTACCGGGGGATGAACACTGAAGCTTTCTTT. It translates to CASSYYRGMNTEAFF.

As to this clone: The junction and the germline gene differ at one end; a read error may be behind it. The sample carries other DNA sequences with the same CDR3. This chain connects TRBV10-1 to TRBJ2-7; D perhaps matches TRBD2 (5 bases). Germline V gives CDR1 WNHNN, CDR2 SYGVQD (reference sequence). The CDR3 has 15 residues. The CDR3 spells CASSPIRDFPYEQYF. DNA of the CDR3: TGTGCCAGCAGTCCCATTCGGGATTTCCCCTACGAGCAGTACTTC.

The rearrangement uses TRBV6-1 and TRBJ1-5, with D unresolved. CDR1 and CDR2 from the germline V gene are MNHNS and SASEGT. The CDR3 runs 15 residues. The ends were cut back, 1 base at V and 3 bases at J, with 10 bases in the middle. Written as DNA, the CDR3 is TGTGCCAGCAGTGAAGGAAACAGTCCCAATCAGCCCCAGCATTTT. This translates into CASSEGNSPNQPQHF.

The chain couples TRBV18 to TRBJ2-1; the D is unclear. Trimming took off 3 bases at V and 9 bases at J, with 9 bases between the two ends. CDR1 and CDR2 from the germline V gene are KGHSH and LQKENI. This CDR3 has 12 residues. In DNA, the CDR3 is TGTGCCAGCTCACCTCTCCTCCCTGAGCAGTTCTTC. Translating it yields CASSPLLPEQFF. The full variable domain, its missing parts supplied by reference TRBV18 and TRBJ2-1, is NAGVMQNPRHLVRRRGQEARLRCSPMKGHSHVYWYRQLPEEGLKFMVYLQKENIIDESGMPKERFSAEFPKEGPSILRIQQVVRGDSAAYFCASSPLLPEQFFGPGTRLTVL.

The CDR3 nucleotides read TGTGCCAGCAGACCCGGGACAGCCTATGGCTACACCTTC. The encoded protein is CASRPGTAYGYTF. The V call is TRBV6-5, the J call TRBJ1-2, with TRBD1 matching over 7 bases. This CDR3 has 13 amino acids. J was trimmed by 4 bases and V by 6 bases; bases with no gene match: 5. Germline lookup yields CDR1 MNHEY and CDR2 SVGAGI.

The gene calls are TRBV5-5 and TRBJ1-2, with 8 bases aligning to TRBD1. Per the germline V gene, CDR1 is SGHKS and CDR2 is YYEKEE (reference sequence). J was trimmed by 8 bases and V by 4 bases; bases with no gene match: 7. This CDR3 contains 13 residues. The CDR3, as DNA: TGTGCCAGCAGCCTGGACAGGGAAAAGGGCTACACCTTC. As protein: CASSLDREKGYTF.

There are a few counts of this clone. V usage is TRBV3-1 (or the pseudogene TRBV3-2) and J usage is TRBJ2-1, with D hard to call. CDR1 is LGHDT, CDR2 YNNKEL, per germline (reference sequence). Trimming cost V 1 base and J 0 bases, with 7 bases left between them. The CDR3 totals 15 residues. CDR3 coding DNA: TGTGCCAGCAGCCAAGCACGGAGCTCCTACAATGAGCAGTTCTTC. It specifies CASSQARSSYNEQFF.

The chain recombines TRBV12-5 with TRBJ2-1; tentative D call: TRBD2 (5 bases). The CDR3 consists of 15 residues. The V end was cut by 5 bases, the J end by 5 bases, with 16 bases between. Germline lookup yields CDR1 LGHNT and CDR2 FRNRAP. The CDR3 DNA reads as TGTGCTAGTGGTCATCCTCGGGATGATAACAATGAGCAGTTCTTC. Encoded protein: CASGHPRDDNNEQFF.

The genes are TRBV6-5 and TRBJ1-2; 8 bases line up with TRBD1. Trimming removed 1 base from V and 2 bases from J; junction bases left unmatched: 3. Per the germline V gene, CDR1 is MNHEY and CDR2 is SVGAGI. The CDR3 has 15 amino acids. CDR3 amino acids: CASSYWNRGNYGYTF. Here the CDR3 DNA reads TGTGCCAGCAGTTACTGGAACAGGGGGAACTATGGCTACACCTTC.

The rearrangement uses TRBV24-1 and TRBJ1-1; TRBD1 matches at 11 bases. This CDR3 has 19 amino acids. CDR1 is KGHDR and CDR2 is SFDVKD in the germline V gene. The trim removed 3 bases at V and 4 bases at J, leaving 15 bases unmatched. CDR3 protein: CATSDAPGTGGRESTEAFF. CDR3 nucleotide sequence: TGTGCCACCAGTGATGCCCCCGGGACAGGGGGGAGGGAGTCCACTGAAGCTTTCTTT.

CDR3 sequence (DNA): TGTGCCAGCAGCCTCGACGGCGGGAGGACACGGGAGCAGTTCTTC. It yields the protein CASSLDGGRTREQFF. The chain recombines TRBV7-2 with TRBJ2-1, with 8 nucleotides matching TRBD2. CDR3 length: 15 amino acids. Germline trimming cut 5 bases from V and 10 bases from J; bases unmatched to any gene: 13. CDR1 is SGHTA, CDR2 FQGNSA, per germline. Using reference TRBV7-2 and TRBJ2-1 for the parts outside the CDR3, the full variable domain is GAGVSQSPSNKVTEKGKDVELRCDPISGHTALYWYRQSLGQGLEFLIYFQGNSAPDKSGLPSDRFSAERTGGSVSTLTIQRTQQEDSAVYLCASSLDGGRTREQFFGPGTRLTVL.

The chain carries TRBV24-1 and TRBJ2-1; 9 bases line up with TRBD1. The CDR3 contains 15 residues. V lost 6 bases and J lost 8; bases outside the gene matches: 10. Looked up from germline, CDR1 is KGHDR and CDR2 is SFDVKD. The CDR3 DNA reads as TGTGCCACCAGTCTCGGGACAGGGTATGGAGATGAGCAGTTCTTC. Its protein product is CATSLGTGYGDEQFF.

The J gene is TRBJ1-5, the V gene TRBV5-1; 8 nucleotides line up with TRBD1. The germline CDR1 and CDR2 sequences are SGHRS and YFSETQ. J was trimmed by 0 bases and V by 2 bases; bases with no gene match: 7. CDR3 length: 17 residues. The CDR3 reads CASSLGQGDFSNQPQHF. In DNA form, the CDR3 reads TGCGCCAGCAGCTTAGGACAGGGCGACTTTAGCAATCAGCCCCAGCATTTT.

The rearrangement uses TRBV5-4 and TRBJ2-1; 12 nucleotides match TRBD2. Unmatched junction bases numbered 3, after V lost 0 bases and J lost 5 bases. Looked up from germline, CDR1 is SGHNT and CDR2 is YYREEE (reference sequence). The CDR3 is made up of 16 amino acids. DNA of the CDR3: TGTGCCAGCAGCTTGGATGGACTAGCGGGGAACAATGAGCAGTTCTTC. This encodes CASSLDGLAGNNEQFF.

This chain connects TRBV11-1 to TRBJ2-3, with TRBD2 as a possible D gene (6 bases). This CDR3 has 15 amino acids. Germline V lookup: CDR1 SGHAT, CDR2 FQDESV (reference sequence). The germline V and J ends were trimmed by 2 bases and 3 bases, with 12 bases remaining between them. CDR3: CASSLRWRGTDTQYF. In DNA, the CDR3 is TGTGCCAGCAGCTTACGGTGGCGGGGTACAGATACGCAGTATTTT.

The chain employs TRBV11-1 and TRBJ1-1, with TRBD1 matching 8 bases. V shed 5 bases and J 1 base; nucleotides not matched to a gene: 6. CDR3 length equals 15 residues. CDR1 SGHAT and CDR2 FQDESV come from the germline V gene (reference sequence). The CDR3 region is CASSPRTGTNTEAFF. The CDR3 coding sequence is TGTGCCAGCAGCCCTAGGACAGGGACGAACACTGAAGCTTTCTTT.

The chain employs TRBV5-4 and TRBJ2-5; TRBD2 is a possible D gene (5 bases). The CDR3 runs to 15 residues. V lost 0 bases and J lost 4, with 13 bases in between. Germline lookup yields CDR1 SGHNT and CDR2 YYREEE (reference sequence). The CDR3 coding sequence is TGTGCCAGCAGCTTGGTTGGAGTGGCGGGAGAGACCCAGTACTTC. Protein product: CASSLVGVAGETQYF. Supplemented by reference TRBV5-4 and TRBJ2-5, the full variable domain reads ETGVTQSPTHLIKTRGQQVTLRCSSQSGHNTVSWYQQALGQGPQFIFQYYREEENGRGNFPPRFSGLQFPNYSSELNVNALELDDSALYLCASSLVGVAGETQYFGPGTRLLVL.

This sequence joins TRBV6-5 and TRBJ1-2, with 9 bases matching TRBD1. This CDR3 region has 13 residues. Germline trimming cut 6 bases from V and 8 bases from J; bases unmatched to any gene: 7. Germline-derived CDR1 and CDR2 are MNHEY and SVGAGI. The CDR3 DNA follows: TGTGCCAGCAGGGGCGGGACAGGGTCCGGCTACACCTTC. The encoded protein is CASRGGTGSGYTF.